This is a list of T cell receptor beta chains from one sample in a study of circulating CD8 cells and anti-PD-1 response in melanoma. MiXCR was run by TCRdb on the reads, yielding one entry per CDR3 protein. In the table there are more than 150 distinct CDR3 sequences, approximately 17% of which are singletons. Sequences were derived from CD8+ T cells from PBMCs, sampled at baseline or after one month of anti-PD-1 therapy (not recorded which). These receptors were taken from a human donor with melanoma. Both conserved end residues are part of each CDR3. The D gene is left open where the match is weak. Size is omitted from some rows. Given values are once, few, many or a class for expanded clones.

V	J	D	size	DNA	CDR3
TRBV11-1	TRBJ1-1	TRBD1	large	TGTGCCAGCAGCACAGGACAGGCACTGAACACTGAAGCTTTCTTT	CASSTGQALNTEAFF
TRBV2	TRBJ1-4	.	.	TGTGCCATCTCTGGGGACACTTCAACTAATGAAAAACTGTTTTTT	CAISGDTSTNEKLFF
TRBV19	TRBJ1-1	.	.	TGTGCCAGCAGTATAAGTGGGTTTGAAGCTTTCTTT	CASSISGFEAFF
TRBV28	TRBJ2-7	.	large	TGTGCCAGCACCGAGAGCCTCTCCTACGAGCAGTACTTC	CASTESLSYEQYF
TRBV20-1	TRBJ2-3	.	hyperexpanded	TGCAGTGCCGGAGGGGGAGCAGATACGCAGTATTTT	CSAGGGADTQYF
TRBV19	TRBJ1-1	.	medium-sized	TGTGCCAGTAGTATAGTACACCTGAACAGTGAAGCTTTCTTT	CASSIVHLNSEAFF
TRBV19	TRBJ1-5	.	large	TGTGCCAGTAGTATAGGACAGGATTACTATCAGCCCCAGCATTTT	CASSIGQDYYQPQHF
TRBV19	TRBJ2-1	.	.	TGTGCCAGTAGTATATATGGTGGGACTCCCAATGAGCAGTTCTTC	CASSIYGGTPNEQFF
TRBV19	TRBJ2-1	.	hyperexpanded	TGTGGGTCTCGGTCCCCTCTCTACAATGAGCAGTTCTTC	CGSRSPLYNEQFF
TRBV19	TRBJ2-1	TRBD1	large	TGTGCCAGTAGTATAGGAGGGACAGGGGTGGGAGAGCAGTTCTTC	CASSIGGTGVGEQFF
TRBV7-2	TRBJ2-3	TRBD2	large	TGTGCCAGCAGCTTATTAGCGGGGGCATTCACAGATACGCAGTATTTT	CASSLLAGAFTDTQYF
TRBV2	TRBJ1-4	TRBD1	hyperexpanded	TGTGCCAGCATGGGGACAGGGCGGCATCTACTGTTTTTT	CASMGTGRHLLFF
TRBV2	TRBJ2-2	TRBD1	.	TGTGCCAGCTATGAACGGACAGGGGGTGCCGGGGAGCTGTTTTTT	CASYERTGGAGELFF
TRBV29-1	TRBJ2-3	.	hyperexpanded	TGCAGCGTTGGGAGGGAGAGGTCAGATACGCAGTATTTT	CSVGRERSDTQYF
TRBV20-1	TRBJ2-5	TRBD1	medium-sized	TGCAGTGCTAGAAGAGGGGGCGGGCAAGAGACCCAGCACTTC	CSARRGGGQETQHF
TRBV21-1	TRBJ2-4	.	.	TGTGCCAGCAGCCGGGACAAAAACATTCAGTACTTC	CASSRDKNIQYF